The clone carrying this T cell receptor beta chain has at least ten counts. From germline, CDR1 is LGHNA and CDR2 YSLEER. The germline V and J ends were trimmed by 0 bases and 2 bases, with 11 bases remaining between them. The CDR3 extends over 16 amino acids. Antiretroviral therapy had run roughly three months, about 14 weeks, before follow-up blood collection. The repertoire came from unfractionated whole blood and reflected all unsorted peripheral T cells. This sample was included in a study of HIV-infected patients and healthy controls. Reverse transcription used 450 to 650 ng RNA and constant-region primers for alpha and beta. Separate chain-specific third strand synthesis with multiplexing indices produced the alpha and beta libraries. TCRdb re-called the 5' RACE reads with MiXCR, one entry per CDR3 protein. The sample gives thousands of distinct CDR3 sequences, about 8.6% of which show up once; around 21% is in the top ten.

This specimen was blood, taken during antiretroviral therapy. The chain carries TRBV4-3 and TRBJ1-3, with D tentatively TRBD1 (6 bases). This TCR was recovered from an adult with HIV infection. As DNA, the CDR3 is TGCGCCAGCAGCCAAGACGGGGGCACGACTGGAAACACCATATATTTT. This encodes CASSQDGGTTGNTIYF.